This T cell receptor (beta chain) was retrieved from a study of CXCR3-negative and CXCR3-positive naive CD8 T cells. Notes on the study in general: Hydrophobicity was higher for TRB CDR3s found in CXCR3-positive naive cells than in CXCR3-negative naive cells. Diversity in memory CD8+ cells fell much lower than the comparably high levels seen in both naive subsets. Partly lower CXCR3 expression followed cryopreservation, and most assays relied on fresh PBMCs.

Concerning this clonotype itself: Antigen: not known.

UMI-labeled 5' RACE TRB cDNA libraries were prepared from the cells. TCRdb re-called the 5' RACE reads and gives one entry per CDR3 protein, without DNA. This sample's table reports 150,000 to 170,000 distinct CDR3 sequences. CD45RO-CCR7+CD27+CD95- was the phenotype of naive CD8+ T cells. In germline, CDR1 is SGDLS, CDR2 YYNGEE. This CDR3 has 15 residues. Specimen: naive CXCR3+ CD8+ T cells from blood. Subset reported: CD45RO-CCR7+CD27+CD95- naive CD8+ T cells expressing CXCR3 (TNR3+). The V call is TRBV9, the J call TRBJ2-7; as DNA is missing, the TRBD1 call by TCRdb cannot be tested. This sequence originates from a human donor in good health. Some clones in this sample may be carry-over from other donors' samples. The CDR3 spells CASSSDGGTVIEQYF.